A selection of T cell receptor beta chains follows, all from one sample in a study of cytomegalovirus exposure and HLA in healthy donors. TCRdb's copy holds only in-frame clones and misses some; the assay was immunoSEQ multiplex PCR. Of 120,000 or so clones in the sample, about 80% are singletons; the top ten hold around 3.3%. Material for sequencing was PBMCs. These receptors were taken from a male donor in good health and CMV-seronegative. Each CDR3 is given with its conserved first and last residue. Each record gives: clone size, J gene, V gene, D gene, CDR3 protein, CDR3 DNA. The D gene is left open where the match is weak. Not every row has a clone size; where given, it reads once, few, many or a size class.

clone_size: NA
j_call: TRBJ2-7
v_call: TRBV5-8
d_call: TRBD2
cdr3_aa: CASSLLVAGGPVSEQYF
cdr3_nt: TGTGCCAGCAGCTTGCTTGTAGCGGGGGGGCCCGTTAGCGAGCAGTACTTC

clone_size: NA
j_call: TRBJ2-7
v_call: TRBV5-5
d_call: NA
cdr3_aa: CASSLAVTPSAYEQYF
cdr3_nt: TGTGCCAGCAGCTTGGCTGTGACTCCAAGCGCCTACGAGCAGTACTTC

clone_size: NA
j_call: TRBJ1-2
v_call: TRBV6-6
d_call: TRBD1
cdr3_aa: CASSYSEGAGYGYTF
cdr3_nt: TGTGCCAGCAGTTACTCGGAGGGGGCGGGCTATGGCTACACCTTC

clone_size: NA
j_call: TRBJ2-5
v_call: TRBV4-3
d_call: NA
cdr3_aa: CASSQEAGAGGETQYF
cdr3_nt: TGCGCCAGCAGCCAAGAGGCCGGGGCCGGGGGAGAGACCCAGTACTTC

clone_size: NA
j_call: TRBJ2-7
v_call: TRBV5-1
d_call: NA
cdr3_aa: CASSLEAVRGRENSYEQYF
cdr3_nt: TGCGCCAGCAGCTTGGAGGCAGTTAGGGGCAGGGAAAACTCCTACGAGCAGTACTTC

clone_size: NA
j_call: TRBJ2-2
v_call: TRBV30
d_call: TRBD2
cdr3_aa: CAWSSPSQAGGTGELFF
cdr3_nt: TGTGCCTGGAGTTCGCCCTCTCAAGCGGGAGGAACCGGGGAGCTGTTTTTT

clone_size: NA
j_call: TRBJ2-5
v_call: TRBV5-5
d_call: NA
cdr3_aa: CASSLGTGSQETQYF
cdr3_nt: TGTGCCAGCAGCTTGGGGACTGGTAGCCAAGAGACCCAGTACTTC

clone_size: NA
j_call: TRBJ2-5
v_call: TRBV10-3
d_call: NA
cdr3_aa: CAISDFRQGRHETQYF
cdr3_nt: TGTGCCATCAGTGACTTTCGTCAGGGAAGGCACGAGACCCAGTACTTC

clone_size: NA
j_call: TRBJ1-5
v_call: TRBV25-1
d_call: NA
cdr3_aa: CASSLGGGLEHQPQHF
cdr3_nt: TGTGCCAGCAGTCTCGGCGGCGGTCTCGAGCATCAGCCCCAGCATTTT

clone_size: NA
j_call: TRBJ2-7
v_call: TRBV18
d_call: NA
cdr3_aa: CASSPPPRNEQYF
cdr3_nt: TGTGCCAGCTCACCACCCCCCCGAAACGAGCAGTACTTC

clone_size: few
j_call: TRBJ2-2
v_call: TRBV9
d_call: TRBD2
cdr3_aa: CASSDGLAGGYTGELFF
cdr3_nt: TGTGCCAGCAGCGACGGACTAGCGGGGGGGTACACCGGGGAGCTGTTTTTT